The 27 T cell receptor beta chains given below trace back to one sample, sequenced in a study of T cells in Graves' hyperthyroidism and ophthalmopathy. TCR beta CDR3 regions were amplified from RNA. Using the HTBI primer set, a first-round RT-PCR was run on the TCR CDR3. Via MiXCR, TCRdb re-called the multiplex PCR reads, giving one row per CDR3 protein. The sample holds about 270,000 distinct CDR3 sequences, 20% to 25% seen once. The material sequenced was blood. Receptor source: a man in his thirties or forties with Graves' ophthalmopathy.

This clonotype has at least ten counts. The gene calls are TRBV6-1 and TRBJ1-1, with D maybe TRBD1 (5 bases). This CDR3 has 14 residues. V lost 5 bases and J 4 bases, leaving 14 bases between the germline ends. From germline, CDR1 is MNHNS and CDR2 SASEGT. The CDR3 bases are TGTGCCAGCAGTTCGCGCCAGGGTTTCACTGAAGCTTTCTTT. Translation: CASSSRQGFTEAFF.

This clonotype was found many times. The rearrangement uses TRBV27 and TRBJ1-1; D not certain. The germline V gene encodes CDR1 MNHEY and CDR2 SMNVEV (reference sequence). The CDR3 length is 15 residues. V lost 2 bases to trimming and J lost 1 base, with 11 bases between them. The CDR3 reads CASSLLPGTNTEAFF. The CDR3 bases are TGTGCCAGCAGTTTACTCCCGGGAACGAACACTGAAGCTTTCTTT.

This clonotype has a handful of counts. V gene TRBV7-2 combines with J gene TRBJ2-7; tentative D call: TRBD1 (5 bases). V dropped 1 base and J dropped 3 bases, with 13 bases sitting between them. This CDR3 comprises 15 residues. Per the germline V gene, CDR1 is SGHTA and CDR2 is FQGNSA. The CDR3 here is CASSLGGGRSYEQYF. The CDR3 DNA reads TGTGCCAGCAGCTTAGGGGGCGGTAGGAGCTACGAGCAGTACTTC.

About this clonotype: This may be a read error, as it is one base from a much larger clone. J is TRBJ2-5 and V is TRBV6-2 or TRBV6-3; D is undetermined. The length of the CDR3 is 11 residues. Per germline, CDR1 MNHEY and CDR2 SVGEGT. Trimming cost V 6 bases and J 4 bases, with 6 bases left between them. CDR3 sequence reads: CASRVGETQYF. The CDR3 nucleotides are TGTGCCAGCAGAGTCGGAGAGACCCAGTACTTC.

The genes are TRBV19 and TRBJ1-5, with 7 nucleotides matching TRBD1. V trimming: 4 bases; J trimming: 5 bases; junction bases outside the gene matches: 11. Germline CDR1 and CDR2: LNHDA and SQIVND (reference sequence). CDR3 length: 16 residues. This CDR3 reads CASSNGRQGGYQPQHF. The CDR3 DNA is TGTGCCAGTAGTAACGGCCGACAGGGAGGGTATCAGCCCCAGCATTTT.

This clonotype appeared many times. The J gene is TRBJ2-1, the V gene TRBV5-1; 9 bases fit TRBD2. Per the germline V gene, CDR1 is SGHRS and CDR2 is YFSETQ. J was trimmed by 6 bases and V by 4 bases; bases with no gene match: 11. CDR3 length equals 16 residues. The CDR3 DNA sequence: TGCGCCAGCAGCCAGGGCGCGGGGACTAGCATCAATGAGCAGTTCTTC. Translated: CASSQGAGTSINEQFF.

This clonotype was seen only a few times. Compared with germline, one end of the junction differs, possibly owing to a read error. The gene calls are TRBV29-1 and TRBJ2-4; a weak D match, TRBD2 (7 bases). The CDR3 is made up of 15 amino acids. Looked up from germline, CDR1 is SQVTM and CDR2 is ANQGSEA. The CDR3 region is CSAERGGSQKNIQYF. The CDR3 DNA is TGCAGCGCTGAAAGGGGGGGGAGCCAAAAAAACATTCAGTACTTC.

This clonotype was picked up many times. The chain recombines TRBV12-3 or TRBV12-4 with TRBJ2-1, with D unclear. Trimming removed 1 base at V and 0 bases at J, with 13 bases between. This CDR3 comprises 17 residues. The CDR3 DNA reads as TGTGCCAGCAGTTTAGGACGTGGGGTGAGCTCCTACAATGAGCAGTTCTTC. Translation: CASSLGRGVSSYNEQFF.

For the CDR3, the DNA is TGCGCCAGCAGCCCGGGCCACGCGGCCGCCCTTTACAATGAGCAGTTCTTC. Its protein product is CASSPGHAAALYNEQFF. This sequence joins TRBV5-1 and TRBJ2-1, with D uncertain. CDR3 length: 17 amino acids. Per germline, CDR1 SGHRS and CDR2 YFSETQ. Trimming cost V 4 bases and J 4 bases, with 21 bases left between them.

This clonotype was seen a handful of times. The chain links TRBV7-9 to TRBJ2-7, with D unclear. Trimming shortened V by 2 bases and J by 5 bases, and 10 bases separated the two germline ends. Germline loops: CDR1 SEHNR, CDR2 FQNEAQ (reference sequence). The CDR3 extends over 13 amino acids. CDR3 nucleotides: TGTGCCAGCAGCTTACGAGAGCTTCACGAGCAGTACTTC. It encodes CASSLRELHEQYF. The full variable domain, completed using reference TRBV7-9 and TRBJ2-7, is DTGVSQNPRHKITKRGQNVTFRCDPISEHNRLYWYRQTLGQGPEFLTYFQNEAQLEKSRLLSDRFSAERPKGSFSTLEIQRTEQGDSAMYLCASSLRELHEQYFGPGTRLTVT.

The CDR3 loop reads CASGFSDSGRLGTYNEQFF. The DNA of the CDR3 is TGTGCCAGTGGGTTTTCGGATAGCGGGAGGCTGGGGACGTACAATGAGCAGTTCTTC. The V gene is TRBV2, the J gene TRBJ2-1; 10 positions match TRBD2. V gave up 9 bases and J gave up 4 bases; unmatched junction bases: 21. The CDR3 runs to 19 residues. CDR1 and CDR2 (germline): SNHLY, FYNNEI.

V usage is TRBV7-9 and J usage is TRBJ1-4; 8 bases fit TRBD1. The CDR3 totals 14 residues. The V and J ends lost 2 bases and 8 bases, in that order; junction bases with no gene match: 4. In germline, CDR1 is SEHNR, CDR2 FQNEAQ (reference sequence). CDR3 sequence: CASSLTGQDEKLFF. The CDR3, as DNA: TGTGCCAGCAGCTTAACGGGACAGGACGAAAAACTGTTTTTT.

The chain combines TRBV7-9 with TRBJ1-3; D call uncertain. The length of the CDR3 is 14 residues. Trimming stripped 7 bases from V and 2 bases from J, with 12 bases between. Germline lookup yields CDR1 SEHNR and CDR2 FQNEAQ (reference sequence). In DNA, the CDR3 is TGTGCCAGCACCCAAAGTGGGACTGGAAACACCATATATTTT. Amino acids: CASTQSGTGNTIYF.

The rearrangement uses TRBV7-8 and TRBJ1-6, with D perhaps matching TRBD1 (6 bases). V lost 5 bases and J 1 base, leaving 12 bases between the germline ends. Germline V CDR1 and CDR2: SGHVS, FQNEAQ. This CDR3 comprises 16 residues. CDR3 sequence (DNA): TGTGCCAGCAGCCCGTGGGACAATTCCTATAATTCACCCCTCCACTTT. Its translation: CASSPWDNSYNSPLHF.

The V gene is TRBV27, the J gene TRBJ2-1; the D gene is possibly TRBD1 (5 bases). The CDR3 length is 14 residues. The V and J ends lost 1 base and 5 bases respectively, with 9 bases between them. Germline V gives CDR1 MNHEY, CDR2 SMNVEV (reference sequence). CDR3 amino acids: CASSLFGQNNEQFF. DNA for the CDR3: TGTGCCAGCAGTTTATTTGGACAAAACAATGAGCAGTTCTTC.

The chain combines TRBV9 with TRBJ2-3, with unresolved D. The length of the CDR3 is 14 residues. Germline lookup yields CDR1 SGDLS and CDR2 YYNGEE. V lost 1 base, J lost 2 bases, and 8 bases lay in between. CDR3 sequence reads: CASSVQRNTDTQYF. For the CDR3, the DNA is TGTGCCAGCAGCGTACAGAGGAACACAGATACGCAGTATTTT.

The sample holds a few counts of this clonotype. The chain combines TRBV9 with TRBJ2-2; 7 bases map to TRBD1. The ends lost 6 bases at V and 7 bases at J; junction bases unmatched: 9. Germline V CDR1 and CDR2: SGDLS, YYNGEE. CDR3 size: 14 residues. The CDR3 coding sequence is TGTGCCAGCACTGTAGGGGGCTCGGGCGGGGAGCTGTTTTTT. This encodes CASTVGGSGGELFF.

This clonotype was seen repeatedly, ten times or more. This chain links TRBV28 with TRBJ1-6; D ambiguous. Germline V gives CDR1 MDHEN, CDR2 SYDVKM. Trimming shortened V by 3 bases and J by 7 bases, and 7 bases separated the two germline ends. The CDR3 extends over 13 amino acids. DNA of the CDR3: TGTGCCAGCAGTTTGGCCCGAAATTCACCCCTCCACTTT. Amino acid sequence: CASSLARNSPLHF.

This clonotype was counted ten times or more. V and J are TRBV20-1 and TRBJ2-1, with 8 bases identical to TRBD2. Germline trimming cut 5 bases from V and 9 bases from J; bases unmatched to any gene: 15. Germline values: CDR1 DFQATT, CDR2 SNEGSKA (reference sequence). There are 15 residues in the CDR3. Here the CDR3 DNA reads TGCAGTGCTGGCGCGGGAGGCCTTGGCAGGGGTGAGCAGTTCTTC. Its protein product is CSAGAGGLGRGEQFF.

V gene TRBV19 combines with J gene TRBJ2-7; possible D gene TRBD2, 5 bases. In germline, CDR1 is LNHDA, CDR2 SQIVND (reference sequence). V was trimmed by 3 bases and J by 1 base, leaving 13 bases between them. The CDR3 is 15 amino acids. This chain's CDR3 is CASSIKPGWSYEQYF. The CDR3 DNA follows: TGTGCCAGTAGTATTAAGCCGGGGTGGTCCTACGAGCAGTACTTC.

As concerns this clonotype: A single base separates this from a much larger clone, so it may be a read error. The J gene is TRBJ1-1, the V gene TRBV6-2 or TRBV6-3; TRBD1 aligns across 8 bases. There are 14 residues in the CDR3. Germline V gene lookup returns CDR1 MNHEY and CDR2 SVGEGT. CDR3: CASRAGGAVTGAFF. DNA of the CDR3: TGTGCCAGCAGGGCAGGGGGCGCGGTCACTGGAGCTTTCTTT.

This clonotype was observed a handful of times. The chain recombines TRBV11-2 with TRBJ2-2; D remains ambiguous. The CDR3 is 14 residues long. Looked up from germline, CDR1 is SGHAT and CDR2 is FQNNGV. V dropped 4 bases and J dropped 0 bases, with 6 bases sitting between them. The CDR3 region has the DNA TGTGCCAGCAGCTCCCTTACGAACACCGGGGAGCTGTTTTTT. Translated, it gives CASSSLTNTGELFF.

V is TRBV3-1 and J is TRBJ2-7, with D hard to call. This CDR3 is built from 12 residues. V was pared by 3 bases and J by 3 bases, with 6 bases between. Per the germline V gene, CDR1 is LGHDT and CDR2 is YNNKEL (reference sequence). Here the CDR3 DNA reads TGTGCCAGCAGCCACGACTTCTACGAGCAGTACTTC. Translated, it gives CASSHDFYEQYF.

The sample holds a few counts of this clonotype. The gene calls are TRBV19 and TRBJ1-2; TRBD1 might be the D (6 bases). The CDR3 is 15 residues long. V dropped 3 bases and J dropped 4 bases, with 15 bases sitting between them. CDR1 LNHDA and CDR2 SQIVND come from the germline V gene (reference sequence). The CDR3 spells CASSIRQGYSYGYTF. In DNA form, the CDR3 reads TGTGCCAGTAGTATTAGGCAGGGGTATAGCTATGGCTACACCTTC.

The chain employs TRBV3-1 and TRBJ2-1; 10 nucleotides agree with TRBD2. The CDR3 has 17 residues. J gave up 7 bases and V 4 bases, and 13 bases lay outside the gene matches. CDR1 is LGHDT and CDR2 is YNNKEL in the germline V gene (reference sequence). The CDR3 DNA sequence: TGTGCCAGCAGCCTCGCTAGCGGGGGAACGGGGTTGAATGAGCAGTTCTTC. Translating gives CASSLASGGTGLNEQFF.

The J gene is TRBJ1-4, the V gene TRBV19; D is unclear. The CDR3 extends over 13 amino acids. CDR1 and CDR2 from the germline V gene are LNHDA and SQIVND (reference sequence). Trimming pared 5 bases from V and 8 bases from J, leaving 12 bases between. The CDR3 coding sequence is TGTGCCAGTAGTCCTAGACGGAGCGAAAAACTGTTTTTT. Translated: CASSPRRSEKLFF. Supplemented by reference TRBV19 and TRBJ1-4, the full variable domain reads DGGITQSPKYLFRKEGQNVTLSCEQNLNHDAMYWYRQDPGQGLRLIYYSQIVNDFQKGDIAEGYSVSREKKESFPLTVTSAQKNPTAFYLCASSPRRSEKLFFGSGTQLSVL.

The chain links TRBV28 to TRBJ1-4, with 9 bases identical to TRBD1. From germline, CDR1 is MDHEN and CDR2 SYDVKM. The ends lost 5 bases at V and 4 bases at J; junction bases unmatched: 5. The CDR3 consists of 15 residues. The CDR3 bases are TGTGCCAGCAGTCGGGACAGGGTGCATAATGAAAAACTGTTTTTT. This gives the protein CASSRDRVHNEKLFF.